Listed here are 8 T cell receptor beta chains from one sample, sequenced in a study of OX40 agonist ivuxolimab in advanced cancers. Receptor libraries were prepared by the immunoSEQ multiplex PCR assay. TCRdb retrieved this table from immuneACCESS and kept in-frame rearrangements only. Not all clones are present; in checked studies, unresolved V genes account for under half, and no reason is known for the remainder. For this sample there are around 86,000 clones; 84% appear just once. Of the sample, around 2.9% falls within the top ten clones. This specimen was CD4+ or CD8+ T cells sorted from blood, taken in a trial of the OX40 agonist ivuxolimab. The receptor set was obtained from an adult with an advanced solid tumor such as melanoma, head and neck, liver or kidney cancer.

J is TRBJ1-5 and V is TRBV15; maybe TRBD1 (6 bases). CDR1 is LNHNV and CDR2 is YYDKDF in the germline V gene (reference sequence). Trimming cost V 5 bases and J 0 bases, with 8 bases left between them. The CDR3 sequence is 14 residues long. CDR3: CATSGQYSNQPQHF. In DNA, the CDR3 is TGTGCCACCAGCGGACAGTATAGCAATCAGCCCCAGCATTTT. The full variable domain, completed using reference TRBV15 and TRBJ1-5, is DAMVIQNPRYQVTQFGKPVTLSCSQTLNHNVMYWYQQKSSQAPKLLFHYYDKDFNNEADTPDNFQSRRPNTSFCFLDIRSPGLGDTAMYLCATSGQYSNQPQHFGDGTRLSIL.

The chain couples TRBV2 to TRBJ2-2; D perhaps matches TRBD1 (6 bases). V was cut by 10 bases and J by 6 bases, with 12 bases left in between. The length of the CDR3 is 12 residues. Germline V CDR1 and CDR2: SNHLY, FYNNEI. Here the CDR3 DNA reads TGTGCCACCTCCCCAGGGGCCGGGGAGCTGTTTTTT. Protein sequence: CATSPGAGELFF.

The chain carries TRBV28 and TRBJ2-7, with a weak D call TRBD1 (6 bases). V was clipped by 10 bases and J by 4 bases, with 20 bases between them. Germline V gene lookup returns CDR1 MDHEN and CDR2 SYDVKM. This CDR3 contains 14 residues. DNA of the CDR3: TGTGCCATTTCGGACAGCGGCCTCCTTTACGAGCAGTACGTC. Encoded protein: CAISDSGLLYEQYV.

The chain links TRBV9 to TRBJ2-5; TRBD2 matches at 7 bases. V shed 0 bases, J shed 0 bases, and the junction held 2 bases outside the gene matches. There are 15 residues in the CDR3. The germline CDR1 and CDR2 sequences are SGDLS and YYNGEE. CDR3 amino acids: CASSVVSGYQETQYF. In nucleotides, the CDR3 is TGTGCCAGCAGCGTAGTTAGCGGGTACCAAGAGACCCAGTACTTC.

The chain joins TRBV28 to TRBJ2-5; D gene uncertain. Between the trimmed V and J ends, which lost 4 bases and 2 bases, there was a span of 14 bases. This CDR3 is 15 amino acids long. CDR1 and CDR2 (germline): MDHEN, SYDVKM. CDR3 loop: CASSYPSIGQETQYF. The CDR3 DNA reads TGTGCCAGCAGTTACCCTTCGATCGGGCAAGAGACCCAGTACTTC.

The chain is built from TRBV5-1 and TRBJ2-1; 12 nucleotides match TRBD2. J was trimmed by 7 bases and V by 1 base; bases with no gene match: 9. This CDR3 is 17 amino acids long. CDR1 SGHRS and CDR2 YFSETQ come from the germline V gene. The CDR3 bases are TGCGCCAGCAGCTTGCCTAGCGGGGGGGCTCGCAATAATGAGCAGTTCTTC. This gives the protein CASSLPSGGARNNEQFF.

The chain is built from TRBV6-6 and TRBJ2-7, with 7 bases matching TRBD1. Germline CDR1 reads MNHNY; CDR2 reads SVGAGI (reference sequence). V dropped 5 bases and J dropped 3; count of bases not matched to a gene: 4. The CDR3 has 13 residues. As DNA, the CDR3 is TGTGCCAGCAGTCCTAGACAGGGCTACGAGCAGTACTTC. This codes for CASSPRQGYEQYF.

DNA of the CDR3: TGTGCCAGCCAATCTCGAGGATCCCGACTCTATGGCTACACCTTC. Translating gives CASQSRGSRLYGYTF. V is TRBV6-6 and J is TRBJ1-2; no reliable D call. The CDR3 is 15 amino acids. Germline V CDR1 and CDR2: MNHNY, SVGAGI (reference sequence). The V gene lost 8 bases and the J gene lost 4 bases, with 20 bases spanning the gap.